Listed below are T cell receptor beta chains from one sample, sequenced in a study of blood T cell repertoires in COVID-19. Only in-frame clones appear in the TCRdb table, and some are missing; sequencing was by immunoSEQ multiplex PCR. This sample has 150,000 to 180,000 clones, with about 90% found just once. Specimen: peripheral blood. Receptor source: a man aged 50 to 60 with acute or convalescent COVID-19. Both conserved end residues are part of each CDR3. The D gene is left open where the match is weak. A row's size may be missing; if present it is once, few, many or a size class.

CDR3 protein	D gene	CDR3 length	V gene	J gene	clone size
CASSSPGTSGYNEQFF	TRBD2	16	TRBV7-3	TRBJ2-1	-
CASSQTGNTGELFF	-	14	TRBV4-3	TRBJ2-2	-
CASRQGASNEKLFF	TRBD1	14	TRBV19	TRBJ1-4	-
CASSPSPSGRGYNEQFF	TRBD2	17	TRBV11-2	TRBJ2-1	-
CASSPEGQFTGELFF	-	15	TRBV5-1	TRBJ2-2	-
CSVGQEEGYTF	-	11	TRBV29-1	TRBJ1-2	-
CASSFSPFEVGNQPQHF	-	17	TRBV28	TRBJ1-5	-
CAISEPGRGGADTQYF	TRBD2	16	TRBV10-3	TRBJ2-3	-
CASSLTSGTGSTEAFF	TRBD1	16	TRBV5-1	TRBJ1-1	-
CAISPRRSEDPDGYTF	-	16	TRBV10-3	TRBJ1-2	once
CASTVEPNEKLFF	-	13	TRBV18	TRBJ1-4	-
CASSQLIDTEAFF	-	13	TRBV16	TRBJ1-1	-
CASRYGTSGTSVYEQYF	TRBD2	17	TRBV5-1	TRBJ2-7	-
CASSPGRGVENEQYF	TRBD2	15	TRBV18	TRBJ2-7	-
CASTFRGGGGYTF	TRBD1	13	TRBV5-6	TRBJ1-2	-
CASSKVAGVRGEQFF	TRBD2	15	TRBV19	TRBJ2-1	-
CASSSRGAGRPYEQYF	-	16	TRBV11-3	TRBJ2-7	-
CASSNEQGGNQPQHF	TRBD1	15	TRBV6-5	TRBJ1-5	-
CASSADRGGEAFF	TRBD1	13	TRBV27	TRBJ1-1	once
CASSPLAGRTDTQYF	TRBD2	15	TRBV7-2	TRBJ2-3	-
CASSLGTIADTQYF	-	14	TRBV5-4	TRBJ2-3	-
CASSTGGLHNQPQHF	-	15	TRBV5-5	TRBJ1-5	-
CASSPTGGSNMNTEAFF	TRBD1	17	TRBV4-1	TRBJ1-1	-
CASSLIPGSSYNEQFF	-	16	TRBV7-3	TRBJ2-1	-
CSGQTGTEQYF	TRBD1	11	TRBV29-1	TRBJ2-7	-
CATSRELPGSTGELFF	-	16	TRBV15	TRBJ2-2	-
CASSPTSDSGYTF	-	13	TRBV18	TRBJ1-2	-
CASSETGGGQPQHF	-	14	TRBV19	TRBJ1-5	-
CASSVAPRANSNYGYTF	-	17	TRBV9	TRBJ1-2	-
CASSPQGSKANEQFF	-	15	TRBV19	TRBJ2-1	-
CASTPRLQGGWPQHF	-	15	TRBV28	TRBJ1-5	-
CASSLLFTEAFF	-	12	TRBV7-2	TRBJ1-1	-
CASSRGGATEAFF	-	13	TRBV11-1	TRBJ1-1	-
CASSQMRQVTGQFF	-	14	TRBV3-1/TRBV3-2	TRBJ2-1	-
CASSPTEETQYF	-	12	TRBV12-3/TRBV12-4	TRBJ2-5	-
CASSETRGNNQPQHF	-	15	TRBV28	TRBJ1-5	-
CASSPANRGQNEKLFF	TRBD1	16	TRBV18	TRBJ1-4	-
CASSSGTSGYNEQFF	TRBD2	15	TRBV5-1	TRBJ2-1	-
CASSFWTGNNSPLHF	TRBD1	15	TRBV7-2	TRBJ1-6	-
CATSIDRSPAKNIQYF	-	16	TRBV15	TRBJ2-4	-
CATAQRFESPLHF	-	13	TRBV27	TRBJ1-6	-
CASSSGGRDPYEQYF	TRBD2	15	TRBV5-8	TRBJ2-7	-
CASSADRLSGANVLTF	-	16	TRBV11-1	TRBJ2-6	-
CASSLSRTSTDTQYF	-	15	TRBV14	TRBJ2-3	-
CASRWARADGYTF	-	13	TRBV5-4	TRBJ1-2	-
CASSARGAREQFF	-	13	TRBV7-9	TRBJ2-1	-
CATQNPASGEHEQYF	TRBD2	15	TRBV19	TRBJ2-7	-
CASSSRGTGNYGYTF	-	15	TRBV4-3	TRBJ1-2	-
CASSSRQGDSYEQYF	TRBD1	15	TRBV18	TRBJ2-7	-
CASSPGQTYQETQYF	TRBD1	15	TRBV6-2/TRBV6-3	TRBJ2-5	-
CASSVVGTAPGELFF	TRBD1	15	TRBV9	TRBJ2-2	-
CASSLGAGAPVWGNTIYF	-	18	TRBV7-2	TRBJ1-3	few
CASRQGLAGSQYF	TRBD2	13	TRBV28	TRBJ2-3	-
CASSYLTSGRVQETQYF	TRBD2	17	TRBV6-2/TRBV6-3	TRBJ2-5	-
CSVVPGDRGYGYTF	TRBD1	14	TRBV29-1	TRBJ1-2	-
CASSLGLAGGSYEQYF	TRBD2	16	TRBV5-1	TRBJ2-7	-
CATSEERDFETQYF	TRBD2	14	TRBV24-1	TRBJ2-5	-